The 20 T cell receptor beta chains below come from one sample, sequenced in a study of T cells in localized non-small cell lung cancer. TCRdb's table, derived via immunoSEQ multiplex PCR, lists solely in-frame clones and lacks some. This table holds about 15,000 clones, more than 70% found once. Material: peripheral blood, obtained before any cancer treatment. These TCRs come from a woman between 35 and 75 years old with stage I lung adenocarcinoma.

Here the CDR3 DNA reads TGTGCCAGCAGCTTAGGACTAGCGGGGGGGCCGGGCACAGATACGCAGTATTTT. Protein product: CASSLGLAGGPGTDTQYF. V is TRBV7-2 and J is TRBJ2-3; TRBD2 aligns across 14 bases. The length of the CDR3 is 18 residues. CDR1 SGHTA and CDR2 FQGNSA come from the germline V gene. The V segment lost 1 base and the J segment 1 base; nucleotides outside the gene matches: 4. Complete variable domain (other parts from reference TRBV7-2 and TRBJ2-3): GAGVSQSPSNKVTEKGKDVELRCDPISGHTALYWYRQSLGQGLEFLIYFQGNSAPDKSGLPSDRFSAERTGGSVSTLTIQRTQQEDSAVYLCASSLGLAGGPGTDTQYFGPGTRLTVL.

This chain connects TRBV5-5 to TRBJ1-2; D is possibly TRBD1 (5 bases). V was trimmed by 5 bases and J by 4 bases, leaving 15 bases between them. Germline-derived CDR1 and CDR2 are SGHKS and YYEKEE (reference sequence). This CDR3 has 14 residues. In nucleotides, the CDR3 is TGTGCCAGCAGACCCCGGGACGGACCCTATGGCTACACCTTC. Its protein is CASRPRDGPYGYTF.

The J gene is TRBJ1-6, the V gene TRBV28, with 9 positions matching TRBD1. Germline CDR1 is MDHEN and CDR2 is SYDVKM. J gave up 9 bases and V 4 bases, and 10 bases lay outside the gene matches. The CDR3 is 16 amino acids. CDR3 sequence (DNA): TGTGCCAGCAGTTCCTGGACAGGGGTGGAGGGTTCACCCCTCCACTTT. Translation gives CASSSWTGVEGSPLHF. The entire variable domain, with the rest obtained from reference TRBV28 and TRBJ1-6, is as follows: DVKVTQSSRYLVKRTGEKVFLECVQDMDHENMFWYRQDPGLGLRLIYFSYDVKMKEKGDIPEGYSVSREKKERFSLILESASTNQTSMYLCASSSWTGVEGSPLHFGNGTRLTVT.

The CDR3 nucleotides are TGTGCCAGCAGCTTTTGGGTAAAGGGGGTGCTTCCTAACTATGGCTACACCTTC. As protein: CASSFWVKGVLPNYGYTF. The rearrangement uses TRBV5-6 and TRBJ1-2, with a tentative D call TRBD1 (6 bases). V lost 2 bases and J 0 bases, leaving 20 bases between the germline ends. The CDR3 covers 18 residues. Germline CDR1 SGHDT, CDR2 YYEEEE.

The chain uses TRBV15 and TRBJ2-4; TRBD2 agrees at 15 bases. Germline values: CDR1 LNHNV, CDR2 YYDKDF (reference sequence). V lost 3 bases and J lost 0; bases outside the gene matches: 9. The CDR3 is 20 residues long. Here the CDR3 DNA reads TGTGCCACCAGCAGCTCCAAAGGACTAGCGGGGGGGCAAGCCAAAAACATTCAGTACTTC. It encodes CATSSSKGLAGGQAKNIQYF.

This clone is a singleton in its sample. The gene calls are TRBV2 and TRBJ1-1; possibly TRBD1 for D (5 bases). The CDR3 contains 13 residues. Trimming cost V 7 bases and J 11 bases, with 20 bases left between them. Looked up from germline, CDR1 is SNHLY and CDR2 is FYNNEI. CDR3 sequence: CASIRLVQGQAFF. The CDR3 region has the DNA TGTGCCAGCATCCGATTGGTCCAGGGCCAGGCTTTCTTT.

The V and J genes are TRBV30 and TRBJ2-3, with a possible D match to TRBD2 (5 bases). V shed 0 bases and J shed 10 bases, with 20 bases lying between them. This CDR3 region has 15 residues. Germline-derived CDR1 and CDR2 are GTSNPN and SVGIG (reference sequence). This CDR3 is CAWSVLAVGVGSQYF. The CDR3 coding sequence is TGTGCCTGGAGTGTACTCGCAGTCGGGGTAGGTTCGCAGTATTTT.

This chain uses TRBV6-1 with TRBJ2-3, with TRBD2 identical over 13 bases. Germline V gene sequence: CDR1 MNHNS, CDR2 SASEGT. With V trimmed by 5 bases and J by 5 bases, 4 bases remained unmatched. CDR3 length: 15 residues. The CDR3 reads CASSRTSGGRDTQYF. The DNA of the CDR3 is TGTGCCAGCAGTAGGACTAGCGGGGGCAGAGATACGCAGTATTTT.

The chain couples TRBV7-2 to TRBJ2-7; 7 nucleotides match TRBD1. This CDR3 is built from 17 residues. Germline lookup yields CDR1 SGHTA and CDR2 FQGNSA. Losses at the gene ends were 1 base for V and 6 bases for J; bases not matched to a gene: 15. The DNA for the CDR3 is TGTGCCAGCAGCTTAGGACCCCCCGGGACAGCAAATGCCGAGCAGTACTTC. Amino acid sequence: CASSLGPPGTANAEQYF.

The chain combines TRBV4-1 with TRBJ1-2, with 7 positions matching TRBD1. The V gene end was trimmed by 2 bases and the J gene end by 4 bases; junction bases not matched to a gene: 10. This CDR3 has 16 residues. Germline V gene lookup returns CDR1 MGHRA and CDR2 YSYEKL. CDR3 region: CASSQLWTGTGYGYTF. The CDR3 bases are TGCGCCAGCAGCCAACTTTGGACAGGAACTGGCTATGGCTACACCTTC.

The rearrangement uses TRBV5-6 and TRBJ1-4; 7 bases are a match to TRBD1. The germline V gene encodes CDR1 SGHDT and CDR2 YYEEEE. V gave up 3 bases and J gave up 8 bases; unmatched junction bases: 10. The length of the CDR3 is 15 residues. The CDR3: CASSYARQGKEKLFF. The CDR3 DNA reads TGTGCCAGCAGCTACGCGCGACAGGGCAAAGAAAAACTGTTTTTT.

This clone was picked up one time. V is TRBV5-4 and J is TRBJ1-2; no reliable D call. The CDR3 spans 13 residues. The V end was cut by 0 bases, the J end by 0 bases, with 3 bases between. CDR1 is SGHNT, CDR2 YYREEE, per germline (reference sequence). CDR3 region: CASSLDPNYGYTF. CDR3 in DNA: TGTGCCAGCAGCTTGGACCCTAACTATGGCTACACCTTC.

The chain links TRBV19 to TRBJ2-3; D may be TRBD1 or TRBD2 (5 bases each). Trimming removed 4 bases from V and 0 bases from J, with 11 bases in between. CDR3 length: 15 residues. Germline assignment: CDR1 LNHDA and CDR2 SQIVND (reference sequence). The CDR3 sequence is CASSRGDLSTDTQYF. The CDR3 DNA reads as TGTGCCAGTAGTAGAGGGGACCTTAGCACAGATACGCAGTATTTT.

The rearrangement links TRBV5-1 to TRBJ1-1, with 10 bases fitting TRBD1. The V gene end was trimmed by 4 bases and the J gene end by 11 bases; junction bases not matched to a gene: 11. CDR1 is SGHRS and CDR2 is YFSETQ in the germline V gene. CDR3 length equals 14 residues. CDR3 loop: CASSPGTGASRAFF. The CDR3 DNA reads TGCGCCAGCAGCCCCGGGACAGGGGCCAGTCGGGCTTTCTTT.

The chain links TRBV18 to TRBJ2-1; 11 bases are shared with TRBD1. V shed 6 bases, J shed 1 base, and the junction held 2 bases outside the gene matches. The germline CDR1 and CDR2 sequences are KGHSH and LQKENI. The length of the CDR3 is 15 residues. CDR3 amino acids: CASSGTGGSYNEQFF. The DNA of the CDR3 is TGTGCCAGCTCGGGGACAGGGGGTTCCTACAATGAGCAGTTCTTC. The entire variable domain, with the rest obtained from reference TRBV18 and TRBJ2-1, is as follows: NAGVMQNPRHLVRRRGQEARLRCSPMKGHSHVYWYRQLPEEGLKFMVYLQKENIIDESGMPKERFSAEFPKEGPSILRIQQVVRGDSAAYFCASSGTGGSYNEQFFGPGTRLTVL.

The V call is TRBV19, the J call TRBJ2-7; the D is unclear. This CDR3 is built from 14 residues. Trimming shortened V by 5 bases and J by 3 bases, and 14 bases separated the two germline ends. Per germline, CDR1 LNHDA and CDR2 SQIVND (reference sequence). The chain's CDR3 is CASSPETAGYEQYF. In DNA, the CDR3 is TGTGCCAGTAGTCCTGAAACAGCAGGCTACGAGCAGTACTTC. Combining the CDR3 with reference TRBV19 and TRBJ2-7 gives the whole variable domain DGGITQSPKYLFRKEGQNVTLSCEQNLNHDAMYWYRQDPGQGLRLIYYSQIVNDFQKGDIAEGYSVSREKKESFPLTVTSAQKNPTAFYLCASSPETAGYEQYFGPGTRLTVT.

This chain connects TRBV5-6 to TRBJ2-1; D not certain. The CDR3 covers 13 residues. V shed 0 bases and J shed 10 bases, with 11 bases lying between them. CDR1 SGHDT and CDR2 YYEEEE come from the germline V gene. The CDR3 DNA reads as TGTGCCAGCAGCTTGGGCCCCATTTTAGAGCAGTTCTTC. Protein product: CASSLGPILEQFF.

CDR3: CASSSSGQPVYGYTF. Written as DNA, the CDR3 is TGCGCCAGCAGCTCCTCGGGACAGCCCGTCTATGGCTACACCTTC. The chain employs TRBV5-1 and TRBJ1-2; 7 nucleotides align to TRBD1. This CDR3 is 15 amino acids long. Germline V gene lookup returns CDR1 SGHRS and CDR2 YFSETQ. J lost 4 bases, V lost 3 bases, and 9 bases had no gene match.

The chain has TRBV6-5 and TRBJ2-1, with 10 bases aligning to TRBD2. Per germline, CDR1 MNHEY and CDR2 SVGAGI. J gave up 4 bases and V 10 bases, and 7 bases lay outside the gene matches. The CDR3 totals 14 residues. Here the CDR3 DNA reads TGTGCCACTAGGACTAGCGGTCAATACAATGAGCAGTTCTTC. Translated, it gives CATRTSGQYNEQFF.

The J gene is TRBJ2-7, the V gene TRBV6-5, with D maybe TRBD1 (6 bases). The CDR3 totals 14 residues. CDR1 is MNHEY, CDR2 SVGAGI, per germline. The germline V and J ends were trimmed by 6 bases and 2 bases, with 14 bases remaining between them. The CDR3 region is CASRASDSTYEQYF. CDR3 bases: TGTGCCAGCAGAGCCTCGGACAGTACCTACGAGCAGTACTTC.